These 24 T cell receptor beta chains share one sample of origin, sequenced in a study of blood T cells in healthy people across ages. It was with a sample-barcoded 5' primer and a J-beta primer mix that a second PCR of roughly 6 to 11 cycles was run. TCRdb re-called the 5' RACE reads with MiXCR, one entry per CDR3 protein. The data show 700,000 to 850,000 distinct CDR3 sequences, around half seen once. Source material: blood. Receptors were obtained from an older man in good health.

The chain is built from TRBV7-9 and TRBJ2-7, with TRBD1 as a possible D gene (6 bases). V was clipped by 6 bases and J by 4 bases, with 16 bases between them. The CDR3 is 14 residues long. Germline V gives CDR1 SEHNR, CDR2 FQNEAQ (reference sequence). The CDR3 coding sequence is TGTGCCAGCAGTCAAAAGGGGGTACAGTACGAGCAGTACTTC. Translating gives CASSQKGVQYEQYF.

The V call is TRBV9, the J call TRBJ2-3; D not certain. Germline loops: CDR1 SGDLS, CDR2 YYNGEE. This CDR3 comprises 13 residues. V dropped 7 bases and J dropped 2 bases, with 11 bases sitting between them. CDR3 DNA sequence: TGTGCCAGCTCACCGCAGACCACAGATACGCAGTATTTT. This translates into CASSPQTTDTQYF.

The chain uses TRBV11-2 and TRBJ2-5; 13 nucleotides match TRBD2. CDR1 and CDR2 (germline): SGHAT, FQNNGV. CDR3 size: 19 residues. J gave up 5 bases and V 5 bases, and 17 bases lay outside the gene matches. The CDR3 loop is CASSPPGLAGPVSGETQYF. The CDR3 DNA sequence: TGTGCCAGCAGCCCCCCGGGACTAGCGGGACCTGTCTCCGGGGAGACCCAGTACTTC.

The J gene is TRBJ2-4, the V gene TRBV20-1; D tentatively reads TRBD1 or TRBD2 (5 bases each). TRBJ2-7 explains the end of the DNA better; the J call may be wrong. The CDR3 runs 12 residues. Per the germline V gene, CDR1 is DFQATT and CDR2 is SNEGSKA (reference sequence). The CDR3 bases are TGCAGTGCTAGAACCGGGACCCGCGAGCAGTACTTC. It codes for CSARTGTREQYF.

In the case of this clonotype: An end of the junction does not agree with germline; a read error may underlie this. CDR3 sequence: CAGSQGQPTEAFF. CDR3 in DNA: TGCGCCGGCAGCCAAGGCCAGCCCACTGAAGCTTTCTTT. The chain joins TRBV4-1 to TRBJ1-1, with D unresolved. Germline CDR1 MGHRA, CDR2 YSYEKL. This CDR3 contains 13 residues.

Only one count was recorded for this clonotype. The chain recombines TRBV7-2 with TRBJ2-1, with D tentatively TRBD2 (6 bases). The V and J ends lost 2 bases and 4 bases respectively, with 15 bases between them. Germline V lookup: CDR1 SGHTA, CDR2 FQGNSA. The CDR3 length is 16 residues. The CDR3 DNA is TGTGCCAGCAGCTTATCCGGGACTGGGACTTACAATGAGCAGTTCTTC. This translates into CASSLSGTGTYNEQFF. Variable domain in full (rest from reference TRBV7-2 and TRBJ2-1): GAGVSQSPSNKVTEKGKDVELRCDPISGHTALYWYRQSLGQGLEFLIYFQGNSAPDKSGLPSDRFSAERTGGSVSTLTIQRTQQEDSAVYLCASSLSGTGTYNEQFFGPGTRLTVL.

Remarks on this clonotype: This sequence may be a read error, since a much larger clone differs from it by one base. The chain has TRBV5-1 and TRBJ2-1; D may be TRBD1 (5 bases). The CDR3 runs to 13 residues. Germline V gene lookup returns CDR1 SGHRS and CDR2 YFSETQ. V was trimmed by 7 bases and J by 8 bases, leaving 16 bases between them. CDR3 in DNA: TGCGCCAGCGCCCCAGACAGCCACTATGAGCAGTTCTTC. It yields the protein CASAPDSHYEQFF.

This clonotype was detected only a few times. The chain carries TRBV20-1 and TRBJ2-1; TRBD2 aligns across 12 bases. Germline-derived CDR1 and CDR2 are DFQATT and SNEGSKA (reference sequence). The CDR3 loop spans 17 amino acids. The trim removed 0 bases at V and 8 bases at J, leaving 11 bases unmatched. The CDR3 DNA follows: TGCAGTGCTAGAGATCCCCTAGCGGGAGGGACGGCGTATGAGCAGTTCTTC. This sequence encodes CSARDPLAGGTAYEQFF.

This clonotype occurred a few times. This chain joins TRBV10-3 and TRBJ1-6; 7 nucleotides agree with TRBD1. The V gene's germline CDR1 is ENHRY and CDR2 SYGVKD. CDR3 length: 15 residues. V was pared by 7 bases and J by 6 bases, with 9 bases of the junction left unmatched. CDR3 in amino acids: CAITAGDRVNSPLHF. CDR3 DNA sequence: TGTGCCATCACCGCTGGAGACAGGGTTAATTCACCCCTCCACTTT.

The rearrangement joins TRBV7-6 to TRBJ2-5, with TRBD1 identical over 9 bases. The germline gives CDR1 SGHVS, CDR2 FNYEAQ. The CDR3 length is 17 residues. Germline trimming cut 0 bases from V and 5 bases from J; bases unmatched to any gene: 10. CDR3 sequence (DNA): TGTGCCAGCAGCTTAGCGAGGGGGGACAGGGTCTTTGAGACCCAGTACTTC. As protein: CASSLARGDRVFETQYF.

The genes are TRBV6-1 and TRBJ2-4; D is possibly TRBD2 (6 bases). The CDR3 is 14 amino acids. In germline, CDR1 is MNHNS, CDR2 SASEGT. V lost 2 bases and J lost 13, with 18 bases in between. CDR3 in DNA: TGTGCCAGCAGTGAAAGCATTAGCGGCCAGGCACAGTACTTC. This translates into CASSESISGQAQYF.

This chain joins TRBV5-1 and TRBJ2-5, with 7 bases identical to TRBD1. The CDR3 has 13 residues. Germline loops: CDR1 SGHRS, CDR2 YFSETQ. The ends lost 2 bases at V and 5 bases at J; junction bases unmatched: 3. The CDR3 DNA is TGCGCCAGCAGCTTACAGGGGAAGGAGACCCAGTACTTC. Translation: CASSLQGKETQYF.

The V and J genes are TRBV29-1 and TRBJ1-2, with D unclear. V lost 5 bases, J lost 8 bases, and 15 bases lay in between. This CDR3 has 12 amino acids. The germline V gene encodes CDR1 SQVTM and CDR2 ANQGSEA. CDR3 DNA sequence: TGCAGCGTTCAAGTTGATGGCTCGGGCTACACCTTC. Residues: CSVQVDGSGYTF. The whole variable domain, filled in from reference TRBV29-1 and TRBJ1-2, reads SAVISQKPSRDICQRGTSLTIQCQVDSQVTMMFWYRQQPGQSLTLIATANQGSEATYESGFVIDKFPISRPNLTFSTLTVSNMSPEDSSIYLCSVQVDGSGYTFGSGTRLTVV.

The DNA for the CDR3 is TGTGCCAGCAGCATAGGGACGGTGAACACTGAAGCTTTCTTT. This translates into CASSIGTVNTEAFF. The chain couples TRBV7-2 to TRBJ1-1; perhaps TRBD1 as D (5 bases). The CDR3 loop spans 14 amino acids. Trimming cost V 5 bases and J 0 bases, with 10 bases left between them. The germline V gene has CDR1 SGHTA and CDR2 FQGNSA. Variable domain in full (rest from reference TRBV7-2 and TRBJ1-1): GAGVSQSPSNKVTEKGKDVELRCDPISGHTALYWYRQSLGQGLEFLIYFQGNSAPDKSGLPSDRFSAERTGGSVSTLTIQRTQQEDSAVYLCASSIGTVNTEAFFGQGTRLTVV.

With respect to this clonotype: No DNA is shown, since the ends of the CDR3 on it are uncertain; the CDR3 is the one TCRdb lists. The J gene is TRBJ1-2, the V gene TRBV29-1; the D call of TRBD1 is as the table states it, not checked on the DNA. The CDR3 is made up of 13 amino acids, end residues included. The germline V gene has CDR1 SQVTM and CDR2 ANQGSEA. The CDR3 sequence is CSVWGTGNYGCTF.

This clonotype has a handful of counts. V and J are TRBV20-1 and TRBJ2-4; TRBD2 matches at 8 bases. This CDR3 has 12 residues. Trimming removed 6 bases from V and 13 bases from J; junction bases left unmatched: 11. CDR1 is DFQATT, CDR2 SNEGSKA, per germline (reference sequence). The CDR3 region is CSAKAGVQEQYF. The CDR3 DNA follows: TGCAGTGCCAAAGCGGGGGTGCAGGAGCAGTACTTC.

There are a few counts of this clonotype. This chain uses TRBV6-2 or TRBV6-3 with TRBJ2-1, with D possibly matching TRBD2 (6 bases). Germline V lookup: CDR1 MNHEY, CDR2 SVGEGT. The CDR3 totals 15 residues. V lost 5 bases, J lost 2 bases, and 13 bases lay in between. The CDR3 protein is CASSLGSAAYNEQFF. CDR3 DNA: TGTGCCAGCAGTCTCGGGAGTGCAGCCTACAATGAGCAGTTCTTC.

The rearrangement uses TRBV2 and TRBJ2-7, with 7 bases matching TRBD2. From germline, CDR1 is SNHLY and CDR2 FYNNEI. The CDR3 sequence is 17 residues long. Trimming took 6 bases from V and 4 from J; bases not matched to a gene: 18. CDR3 sequence (DNA): TGTGCCAGCAGAGGAGTGCTCGGGAGGCCCGAAAATTACGAGCAGTACTTC. Translation: CASRGVLGRPENYEQYF.

V usage is TRBV29-1 and J usage is TRBJ2-4, with D perhaps matching TRBD1 (5 bases). The J call may be faulty, since TRBJ2-7 better matches the DNA end. CDR3 length: 11 residues. The germline V gene has CDR1 SQVTM and CDR2 ANQGSEA. CDR3 loop: CSGWTRVEQYF. CDR3 nucleotides: TGCAGCGGCTGGACAAGGGTCGAGCAGTACTTC.

Remarks on this clonotype: A much larger clone is a single base away; this may be a read error. The V gene is TRBV29-1, the J gene TRBJ2-5; D unresolved. This CDR3 is built from 10 residues. Germline CDR1 is SQVTM and CDR2 is ANQGSEA. Trimming took 7 bases from V and 6 from J, leaving 9 bases between them. The CDR3 sequence: CSAARKTQYF. CDR3 in DNA: TGCAGCGCAGCGCGGAAGACCCAGTACTTC.

The genes are TRBV28 and TRBJ1-5; D remains unclear. V lost 4 bases and J 5 bases, leaving 3 bases between the germline ends. This CDR3 comprises 11 residues. Germline lookup yields CDR1 MDHEN and CDR2 SYDVKM. The CDR3 DNA reads as TGTGCCAGCAGTTCTGATCAGCCCCAGCATTTT. This translates into CASSSDQPQHF.

This clonotype has only one observation. One junction end disagrees with the germline gene, perhaps due to a read error. The V call is TRBV5-1, the J call TRBJ2-1; no firm D call. The CDR3 consists of 15 residues. Per germline, CDR1 SGHRS and CDR2 YFSETQ. CDR3 bases: TGCGCCGGCAGCTTGAATCTTGGCTCCTACAATGAGCAGTTCTTC. Its translation is CAGSLNLGSYNEQFF.

This chain joins TRBV7-2 and TRBJ2-2; D not resolved. The CDR3 is 16 amino acids. Trimming removed 1 base from V and 1 base from J, with 10 bases in between. CDR1 and CDR2 (germline): SGHTA, FQGNSA. The CDR3 nucleotides read TGTGCCAGCAGCTTAGTGTGGTCGGGGAACACCGGGGAGCTGTTTTTT. Amino acid sequence: CASSLVWSGNTGELFF.

This clonotype was recorded a few times. J is TRBJ2-2 and V is TRBV24-1; 7 bases agree with TRBD2. The CDR3 totals 16 residues. After removal of 3 bases from V and 5 bases from J, the junction contained 8 bases not matched to a gene. Germline CDR1 is KGHDR and CDR2 is SFDVKD. CDR3 nucleotide sequence: TGTGCCACCAGTGATATGGCGGGAGTTCGGACCGGGGAGCTGTTTTTT. Translating gives CATSDMAGVRTGELFF.